This T cell receptor beta chain appears in the sequencing data of a study of neurological immune-mediated disorders. Unmatched junction bases numbered 7, after V lost 4 bases and J lost 4 bases. CDR3 length: 14 amino acids. CDR1 SQVTM and CDR2 ANQGSEA come from the germline V gene. This clonotype has at least ten counts. What it recognizes is unknown. Notes on the study in general: The greatest TCR clonal expansion appeared in HTLV-1-associated myelopathy and the smallest, falling below healthy controls, in multiple sclerosis.

The team produced cDNA through 5'RACE using 10-nucleotide random UMIs. Over 170 million TCR-beta sequences, together covering 15-18 subjects, were produced by every individual sequencing run that was carried out. Each CDR3 protein is one row after TCRdb ran MiXCR on the 5' RACE reads. Of about 21,000 distinct CDR3 sequences in the sample, about 15% are singletons; the top ten hold about 15%. The unsorted libraries had their origin in 2 million PBMCs stored at -80 C. Sequencing input: PBMCs. V gene TRBV29-1 combines with J gene TRBJ2-7; 10 bases agree with TRBD2. This TCR derives from a female donor with HTLV-1-associated myelopathy (HAM/TSP). DNA for the CDR3: TGCAGCGTTGTAAAGTCTAGCGGGAGTTACGAGCAGTACTTC. Translating gives CSVVKSSGSYEQYF.